This T cell receptor beta chain was sequenced for a study of technical replicates of blood from four donors. Method: immunoSEQ multiplex PCR; TCRdb's copy keeps in-frame clones and lacks some. Among tens of thousands of clones, 70% to 90% were seen once, and the ten largest hold 5% to 6%. V was clipped by 2 bases and J by 3 bases, with 12 bases between them. The V gene's germline CDR1 is SGHRS and CDR2 YFSETQ. The CDR3 covers 14 residues. The sequence came from a human donor in good health. Some clones in this sample may be carry-over from other donors' samples. The sample taken for sequencing was PBMCs. J is TRBJ2-7 and V is TRBV5-1; D is possibly TRBD1 (6 bases). CDR3 region: CASSFGAGVYEQYF. CDR3 in DNA: TGCGCCAGCAGCTTCGGCGCAGGGGTCTACGAGCAGTACTTC.